Shown below are 29 T cell receptor beta chains from a single sample sequenced in a study of control samples from healthy donors and cancer patients. The assay was immunoSEQ multiplex PCR, and TCRdb's table has in-frame clones only and misses some. The data hold about 80,000 clones, with about 88% observed a single time. Sequenced: blood. The receptors originated from a woman aged 45-65 years in good health.

The table lists this clone with a count of one. V is TRBV25-1 and J is TRBJ1-2; D remains unclear. The CDR3 is 13 amino acids. The ends were cut back, 5 bases at V and 3 bases at J, with 10 bases in the middle. Per the germline V gene, CDR1 is MGHDK and CDR2 is SYGVNS. CDR3 protein: CASSRRWDYGYTF. CDR3 DNA: TGTGCCAGCAGTAGAAGGTGGGACTATGGCTACACCTTC.

In DNA, the CDR3 is TGTGCCAGCACTTCCGGGTTCGAGGGAAACACCATATATTTT. The encoded protein is CASTSGFEGNTIYF. The gene calls are TRBV6-5 and TRBJ1-3; D is unresolved. CDR3 length: 14 residues. Germline assignment: CDR1 MNHEY and CDR2 SVGAGI. Between the trimmed V and J ends, which lost 7 bases and 4 bases, there was a span of 14 bases.

This clone has just a few counts. This chain joins TRBV25-1 and TRBJ1-5; 7 bases agree with TRBD1. The V segment lost 2 bases and the J segment 0 bases; nucleotides outside the gene matches: 10. Germline CDR1 and CDR2: MGHDK and SYGVNS. The CDR3 runs 18 residues. The CDR3, as DNA: TGTGCCAGCAGTGAACGCCAGGGACAGCCTTATAGCAATCAGCCCCAGCATTTT. Translated: CASSERQGQPYSNQPQHF.

This clone was detected once. Germline is not matched at one junction end, which may reflect a read error. Other nucleotide sequences in the sample specify the same CDR3. The J gene is TRBJ1-3, the V gene TRBV6-6, with 7 positions matching TRBD1. Germline lookup yields CDR1 MNHNY and CDR2 SVGAGI (reference sequence). This CDR3 has 17 residues. CDR3 sequence reads: CASSRYRGTTSGNTIYF. Written as DNA, the CDR3 is TGCGCCAGCAGTCGGTACAGGGGTACTACTTCTGGAAACACCATATATTTT.

In this sample, this clone turned up a few times. This sequence joins TRBV3-1 (or the pseudogene TRBV3-2) and TRBJ1-1; D remains unclear. This CDR3 has 16 amino acids. Germline CDR1 LGHDT, CDR2 YNNKEL (reference sequence). Trimming cost V 1 base and J 0 bases, with 12 bases left between them. The CDR3 DNA sequence: TGTGCCAGCAGCCAAGGTTATGCCCCGGTGAACACTGAAGCTTTCTTT. It is translated as CASSQGYAPVNTEAFF.

The chain employs TRBV10-3 and TRBJ2-5; TRBD2 matches at 12 bases. The CDR3 runs to 16 residues. J gave up 5 bases and V 6 bases, and 10 bases lay outside the gene matches. Germline values: CDR1 ENHRY, CDR2 SYGVKD. CDR3 protein: CAISLSSGGAGETQYF. As DNA, the CDR3 is TGTGCCATCAGCCTATCTAGCGGGGGGGCCGGTGAGACCCAGTACTTC.

Judged by abundance, this clone is medium-sized. The chain employs TRBV12-3 or TRBV12-4 and TRBJ1-5; D is possibly TRBD1 (6 bases). CDR3 length equals 11 residues. Trimming took off 5 bases at V and 9 bases at J, with 8 bases between the two ends. The CDR3 is CASSGRGPQHF. The CDR3 region has the DNA TGTGCCAGCAGTGGCAGGGGGCCCCAGCATTTT.

This chain uses TRBV5-8 with TRBJ2-3; 9 bases fit TRBD1. V shed 4 bases and J 2 bases; nucleotides not matched to a gene: 5. The CDR3 spans 15 residues. Germline CDR1 and CDR2: SGHTS and YDEGEE. As DNA, the CDR3 is TGTGCCAGCAGCCACGACAGGGGGTCCACAGATACGCAGTATTTT. This translates into CASSHDRGSTDTQYF.

This clone was seen a handful of times. The rearrangement joins TRBV5-1 to TRBJ1-1, with D uncertain. The CDR3 sequence is 13 residues long. Trimming removed 2 bases at V and 4 bases at J, with 9 bases between. The germline CDR1 and CDR2 sequences are SGHRS and YFSETQ. This chain's CDR3 is CASSLELFTEAFF. DNA of the CDR3: TGCGCCAGCAGCTTAGAGTTATTCACTGAAGCTTTCTTT.

V and J are TRBV6-6 and TRBJ1-2; D might be TRBD1 (5 bases). The ends were cut back, 6 bases at V and 8 bases at J, with 16 bases in the middle. CDR1 MNHNY and CDR2 SVGAGI come from the germline V gene (reference sequence). The CDR3 is 13 residues long. This CDR3 is CASRPRAGKGYTF. The CDR3 DNA sequence: TGTGCCAGCAGACCTAGGGCAGGGAAGGGCTACACCTTC.

The gene calls are TRBV7-2 and TRBJ2-1; 11 bases map to TRBD2. There are 15 residues in the CDR3. CDR1 and CDR2 from the germline V gene are SGHTA and FQGNSA. The junction had 1 base not matched to a gene; V was cut back by 3 bases and J by 3 bases. The chain's CDR3 is CASSFGTSGYNEQFF. The CDR3 region has the DNA TGTGCCAGCAGCTTCGGGACTAGCGGCTACAATGAGCAGTTCTTC.

To note about this clone: The junction departs from germline at one end; a sequencing error may be responsible. The chain links TRBV2 to TRBJ2-1; maybe TRBD1 (6 bases). The CDR3 has 14 residues. The germline gives CDR1 SNHLY, CDR2 FYNNEI. CDR3: CASREDRNYNEQFF. In nucleotides, the CDR3 is TGTGCCAGCAGGGAAGACAGGAACTACAATGAGCAGTTCTTC.

This clone was detected only a few times. V usage is TRBV10-1 and J usage is TRBJ2-7; 8 nucleotides agree with TRBD1. V lost 3 bases, J lost 6 bases, and 7 bases stayed unmatched. The germline V gene encodes CDR1 WNHNN and CDR2 SYGVQD (reference sequence). The CDR3 has 14 amino acids. The CDR3 spells CASSEGTGLVEQYF. In DNA, the CDR3 is TGCGCCAGCAGTGAAGGGACAGGCTTGGTCGAGCAGTACTTC.

The J gene is TRBJ2-7, the V gene TRBV3-1 (or the pseudogene TRBV3-2), with D possibly being TRBD2 (5 bases). The CDR3 covers 14 residues. The V end lost 1 base, the J end lost 0 bases, and 7 bases lay between the germline ends. Germline V gene lookup returns CDR1 LGHDT and CDR2 YNNKEL (reference sequence). Written as DNA, the CDR3 is TGTGCCAGCAGCCAAGTAGGGAGCTCCTACGAGCAGTACTTC. Protein sequence: CASSQVGSSYEQYF.

This chain joins TRBV5-1 and TRBJ2-7; D unclear. This CDR3 is 13 amino acids long. Germline V gene data show CDR1 as SGHRS and CDR2 as YFSETQ. V lost 0 bases, J lost 2 bases, and 6 bases lay in between. DNA for the CDR3: TGCGCCAGCAGCTTGGGCAGCACCTACGAGCAGTACTTC. It codes for CASSLGSTYEQYF. Based on the CDR3 plus reference TRBV5-1 and TRBJ2-7, the full variable domain is KAGVTQTPRYLIKTRGQQVTLSCSPISGHRSVSWYQQTPGQGLQFLFEYFSETQRNKGNFPGRFSGRQFSNSRSEMNVSTLELGDSALYLCASSLGSTYEQYFGPGTRLTVT.

V is TRBV24-1 and J is TRBJ2-2; D gene ambiguous. CDR1 and CDR2 from the germline V gene are KGHDR and SFDVKD. The CDR3 runs to 13 residues. V was pared by 6 bases and J by 7 bases, with 11 bases between. The CDR3 is CATSRPDGGELFF. As DNA, the CDR3 is TGTGCCACCAGTCGTCCAGATGGCGGGGAGCTGTTTTTT.

The V and J genes are TRBV6-6 and TRBJ1-6; 9 nucleotides match TRBD1. V lost 5 bases to trimming and J lost 8 bases; unmatched junction nucleotides: 7. The germline gives CDR1 MNHNY, CDR2 SVGAGI (reference sequence). The CDR3 extends over 15 amino acids. The CDR3 DNA follows: TGTGCCAGCAGTCCACAGACAGGGGGAGATTCACCCCTCCACTTT. It is translated as CASSPQTGGDSPLHF.

V and J are TRBV3-1 (or the pseudogene TRBV3-2) and TRBJ1-2; D not resolved. The CDR3 extends over 12 amino acids. The germline V gene has CDR1 LGHDT and CDR2 YNNKEL (reference sequence). V gave up 0 bases and J gave up 9 bases, with 8 bases separating them. CDR3 loop: CASSQDLGSYTF. CDR3 nucleotides: TGTGCCAGCAGCCAAGATCTCGGAAGCTACACCTTC.

The rearrangement links TRBV4-1 to TRBJ2-2, with D tentatively TRBD1 (5 bases). V lost 2 bases and J lost 6, with 10 bases in between. This CDR3 region has 14 residues. CDR1 MGHRA and CDR2 YSYEKL come from the germline V gene. The CDR3 protein is CASSQSRGSGELFF. The CDR3 DNA reads TGCGCCAGCAGCCAATCTAGGGGATCCGGGGAGCTGTTTTTT.

The rearrangement links TRBV3-1 (or the pseudogene TRBV3-2) to TRBJ2-1, with D hard to call. From germline, CDR1 is LGHDT and CDR2 YNNKEL (reference sequence). This CDR3 has 14 residues. Trimming pared 3 bases from V and 8 bases from J, leaving 14 bases between. The CDR3 coding sequence is TGTGCCAGCAGCCATAGTCCGCGGTTGGATGAGCAGTTCTTC. Protein sequence: CASSHSPRLDEQFF.

The rearrangement joins TRBV10-3 to TRBJ1-5, with 7 bases identical to TRBD1. Germline values: CDR1 ENHRY, CDR2 SYGVKD. This CDR3 region has 13 residues. V was clipped by 4 bases and J by 5 bases; unmatched bases: 2. The CDR3 bases are TGTGCCATCAGTGGGCAGGGGGATCAGCCCCAGCATTTT. Its protein product is CAISGQGDQPQHF.

The CDR3 spells CASSQEYNEQFF. In nucleotides, the CDR3 is TGCGCCAGCAGCCAGGAATACAATGAGCAGTTCTTC. The V and J genes are TRBV5-1 and TRBJ2-1, with no clear D. The germline V gene has CDR1 SGHRS and CDR2 YFSETQ. V lost 4 bases to trimming and J lost 4 bases, with 6 bases between them. CDR3 size: 12 residues.

The chain employs TRBV29-1 and TRBJ1-4; D call uncertain. The CDR3 sequence is 13 residues long. Germline values: CDR1 SQVTM, CDR2 ANQGSEA. The V end was cut by 6 bases, the J end by 7 bases, with 15 bases between. The CDR3 loop is CSVSIKGSEKLFF. The CDR3 DNA follows: TGCAGCGTCTCGATTAAGGGTAGTGAAAAACTGTTTTTT. Complete variable domain (other parts from reference TRBV29-1 and TRBJ1-4): SAVISQKPSRDICQRGTSLTIQCQVDSQVTMMFWYRQQPGQSLTLIATANQGSEATYESGFVIDKFPISRPNLTFSTLTVSNMSPEDSSIYLCSVSIKGSEKLFFGSGTQLSVL.

This clone showed up just once. V is TRBV4-1 and J is TRBJ2-2; D possibly corresponds to TRBD1 (7 bases). Germline V CDR1 and CDR2: MGHRA, YSYEKL. Trimming removed 4 bases from V and 2 bases from J, with 17 bases in between. The CDR3 has 17 residues. The chain's CDR3 is CASSRQRQGGNTGELFF. The CDR3 coding sequence is TGCGCCAGCAGCCGACAGAGACAGGGAGGAAACACCGGGGAGCTGTTTTTT.

The gene calls are TRBV29-1 and TRBJ2-2; D gene uncertain. CDR1 is SQVTM, CDR2 ANQGSEA, per germline. The CDR3 sequence is 13 residues long. V was pared by 4 bases and J by 4 bases, with 10 bases between. The CDR3 sequence: CSVALWGTGELFF. CDR3 DNA: TGCAGCGTTGCTCTGTGGGGCACCGGGGAGCTGTTTTTT.

The rearrangement links TRBV19 to TRBJ2-7; TRBD1 matches 9 bases. From germline, CDR1 is LNHDA and CDR2 SQIVND (reference sequence). This CDR3 has 16 amino acids. With 5 bases clipped from V and 4 bases from J, the junction kept 12 bases outside the gene matches. CDR3 residues: CASSPSGTGLGYEQYF. The CDR3 coding sequence is TGTGCCAGTAGTCCTTCCGGGACAGGGCTCGGTTACGAGCAGTACTTC.

The chain joins TRBV30 to TRBJ1-6; D unresolved. Germline-derived CDR1 and CDR2 are GTSNPN and SVGIG (reference sequence). Trimming cost V 3 bases and J 10 bases, with 19 bases left between them. This CDR3 has 15 amino acids. Here the CDR3 DNA reads TGTGCCTGGAGGATCGGGAGTATGATTAACTCACCCCTCCACTTT. This translates into CAWRIGSMINSPLHF. The variable domain in full, with the rest retrieved from reference TRBV30 and TRBJ1-6, is SQTIHQWPATLVQPVGSPLSLECTVEGTSNPNLYWYRQAAGRGLQLLFYSVGIGQISSEVPQNLSASRPQDRQFILSSKKLLLSDSGFYLCAWRIGSMINSPLHFGNGTRLTVT.

The gene calls are TRBV4-2 and TRBJ2-7, with TRBD1 matching 7 bases. The ends lost 0 bases at V and 2 bases at J; junction bases unmatched: 7. The germline gives CDR1 LGHNA, CDR2 YNFKEQ. CDR3 length equals 16 residues. The CDR3 region is CASSQDRRGHTYEQYF. In DNA form, the CDR3 reads TGTGCCAGCAGCCAAGACCGTAGGGGGCACACCTACGAGCAGTACTTC.

The rearrangement links TRBV2 to TRBJ1-1; D may be TRBD1 (5 bases). CDR3 length: 13 residues. In germline, CDR1 is SNHLY, CDR2 FYNNEI. Trimming left V 4 bases short and J 3 bases short, with 9 bases between. In DNA, the CDR3 is TGTGCCAGCAGTGCGGGGGAGTACACTGAAGCTTTCTTT. Its translation: CASSAGEYTEAFF. Full variable domain (rest looked up from reference TRBV2 and TRBJ1-1): EPEVTQTPSHQVTQMGQEVILRCVPISNHLYFYWYRQILGQKVEFLVSFYNNEISEKSEIFDDQFSVERPDGSNFTLKIRSTKLEDSAMYFCASSAGEYTEAFFGQGTRLTVV.